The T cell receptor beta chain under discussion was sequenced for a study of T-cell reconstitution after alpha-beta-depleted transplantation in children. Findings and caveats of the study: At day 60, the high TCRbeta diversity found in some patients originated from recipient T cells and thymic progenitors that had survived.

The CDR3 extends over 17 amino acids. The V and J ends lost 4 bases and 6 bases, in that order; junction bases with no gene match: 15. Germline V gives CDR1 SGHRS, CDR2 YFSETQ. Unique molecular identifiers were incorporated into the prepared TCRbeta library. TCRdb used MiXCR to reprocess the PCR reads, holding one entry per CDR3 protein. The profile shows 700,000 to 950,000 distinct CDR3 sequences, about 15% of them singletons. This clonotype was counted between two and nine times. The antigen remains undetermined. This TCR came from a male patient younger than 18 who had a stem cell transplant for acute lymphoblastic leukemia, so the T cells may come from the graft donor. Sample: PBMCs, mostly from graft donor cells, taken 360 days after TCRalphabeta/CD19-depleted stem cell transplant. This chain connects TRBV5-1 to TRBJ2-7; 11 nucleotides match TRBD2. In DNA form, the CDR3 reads TGCGCCAGCAGCCTATCCGGGACTAGCGGTCCGGGTAGCGAGCAGTACTTC. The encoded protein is CASSLSGTSGPGSEQYF.